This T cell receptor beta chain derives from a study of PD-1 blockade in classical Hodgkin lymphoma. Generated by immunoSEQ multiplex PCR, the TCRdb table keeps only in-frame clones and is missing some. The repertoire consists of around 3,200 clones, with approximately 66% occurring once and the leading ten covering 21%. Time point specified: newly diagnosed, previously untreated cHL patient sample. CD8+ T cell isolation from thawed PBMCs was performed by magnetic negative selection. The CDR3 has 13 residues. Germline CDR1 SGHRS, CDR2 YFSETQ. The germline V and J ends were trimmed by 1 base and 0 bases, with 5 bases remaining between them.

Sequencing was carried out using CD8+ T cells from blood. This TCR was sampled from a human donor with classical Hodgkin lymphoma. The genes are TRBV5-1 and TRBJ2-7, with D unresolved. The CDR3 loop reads CASSLHNSYEQYF. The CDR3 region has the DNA TGCGCCAGCAGCTTGCACAACTCCTACGAGCAGTACTTC.